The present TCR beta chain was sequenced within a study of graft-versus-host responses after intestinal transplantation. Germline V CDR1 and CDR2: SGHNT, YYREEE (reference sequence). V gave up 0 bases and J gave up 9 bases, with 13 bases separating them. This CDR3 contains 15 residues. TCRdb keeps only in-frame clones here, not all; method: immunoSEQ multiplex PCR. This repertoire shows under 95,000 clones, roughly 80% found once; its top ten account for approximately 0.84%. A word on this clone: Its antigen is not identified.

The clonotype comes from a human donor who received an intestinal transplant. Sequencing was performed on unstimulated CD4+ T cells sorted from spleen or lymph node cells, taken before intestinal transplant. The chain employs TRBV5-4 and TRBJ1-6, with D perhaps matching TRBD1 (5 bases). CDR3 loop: CASSLATGTRSPLHF. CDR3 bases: TGTGCCAGCAGCTTGGCCACGGGGACTCGTTCACCCCTCCACTTT.